This is a list of T cell receptor beta chains from one sample in a study of T cell repertoires in cytomegalovirus infection. Via MiXCR, TCRdb re-called the reads, giving one row per CDR3 protein. The sample lists approximately 120,000 distinct CDR3 sequences, about 31% occurring once. For these TCRs, the target antigens are not known. Sequences were derived from CD8+ T cells from cultured PBMCs, sampled from culture after CMV antigen stimulation. These receptors came from a human donor in good health (CMV status not recorded). Some clones in this sample may be carry-over from other donors' samples. The CDR3 runs from the conserved cysteine through the conserved F or W. Fields, in order: CDR3 protein, CDR3 DNA, V gene, J gene, clone size, D gene. The D gene is left open where the match is weak. Only some rows state a clone size, as once, few, many or a class for expanded clones.

CDR3: CASSRLNTGELFF
DNA: TGTGCCAGCAGTCGTTTGAACACCGGGGAGCTGTTTTTT
V: TRBV12-3/TRBV12-4
J: TRBJ2-2
size: -
D: -

CDR3: CASSLDSQVNGPPYNEQFF
DNA: TGTGCCAGCAGCTTAGATTCCCAAGTCAACGGCCCCCCTTACAATGAGCAGTTCTTC
V: TRBV11-2
J: TRBJ2-1
size: few
D: -

CDR3: CAAYPTAPEGYTF
DNA: TGTGCCGCATACCCAACGGCACCCGAGGGCTACACCTTC
V: TRBV6-6
J: TRBJ1-2
size: few
D: -

CDR3: CASKSDRAVEQYF
DNA: TGTGCCAGCAAATCTGACAGGGCAGTCGAGCAGTACTTC
V: TRBV2
J: TRBJ2-7
size: -
D: TRBD1

CDR3: CASNGMGDRDYGKQFF
DNA: TGTGCCAGCAACGGCATGGGGGACAGGGATTATGGAAAGCAGTTCTTC
V: TRBV25-1
J: TRBJ2-1
size: many
D: TRBD1

CDR3: CSARKGSRNTEAFF
DNA: TGCAGTGCTAGAAAGGGCTCCCGGAACACTGAAGCTTTCTTT
V: TRBV20-1
J: TRBJ1-1
size: few
D: -

CDR3: CSARDPSIDTQYF
DNA: TGCAGTGCTAGAGATCCTAGCATAGATACGCAGTATTTT
V: TRBV20-1
J: TRBJ2-3
size: -
D: -

CDR3: CASSPWTDPEQFF
DNA: TGTGCCAGCTCACCATGGACAGACCCCGAGCAGTTCTTC
V: TRBV18
J: TRBJ2-1
size: -
D: -

CDR3: CASSRGFTNEKLFF
DNA: TGTGCCAGCAGCAGGGGTTTCACTAATGAAAAACTGTTTTTT
V: TRBV27
J: TRBJ1-4
size: -
D: -

CDR3: CASSYWSSGGHNEQFF
DNA: TGTGCCAGCAGTTACTGGTCTAGCGGGGGCCACAATGAGCAGTTCTTC
V: TRBV6-6
J: TRBJ2-1
size: -
D: TRBD2

CDR3: CASRGGTSTEAFF
DNA: TGTGCCAGTAGAGGAGGGACGAGCACTGAAGCTTTCTTT
V: TRBV7-2
J: TRBJ1-1
size: -
D: -

CDR3: CASSSDSYVNTEAFF
DNA: TGTGCCAGCAGCTCAGACAGCTATGTGAACACTGAAGCTTTCTTT
V: TRBV7-8
J: TRBJ1-1
size: many
D: -

CDR3: CSATDRAGAGANVLTF
DNA: TGCAGTGCTACTGACAGGGCAGGGGCTGGGGCCAACGTCCTGACTTTC
V: TRBV20-1
J: TRBJ2-6
size: -
D: TRBD1

CDR3: CASSLGWAANQPQHF
DNA: TGTGCCAGCAGCTTAGGGTGGGCAGCAAATCAGCCCCAGCATTTT
V: TRBV11-2
J: TRBJ1-5
size: -
D: -

CDR3: CASSQVPGLGVNEKLFF
DNA: TGCGCCAGCAGCCAAGTCCCCGGACTTGGAGTAAATGAAAAACTGTTTTTT
V: TRBV4-1
J: TRBJ1-4
size: few
D: -

CDR3: CASSPPSAGTTEAFF
DNA: TGTGCCAGCAGCCCCCCCTCCGCAGGGACCACTGAAGCTTTCTTT
V: TRBV7-9
J: TRBJ1-1
size: few
D: -

CDR3: CASSLRQETGNEQFF
DNA: TGTGCCAGCAGCCTTCGACAGGAGACGGGGAATGAGCAGTTCTTC
V: TRBV7-9
J: TRBJ2-1
size: -
D: -

CDR3: CASAPGRVIQETQYF
DNA: TGTGCCAGCGCGCCGGGTCGGGTAATCCAAGAGACCCAGTACTTC
V: TRBV6-1
J: TRBJ2-5
size: -
D: -

CDR3: CASMTGARAYGYTF
DNA: TGTGCCAGTATGACAGGGGCAAGAGCCTATGGCTACACCTTC
V: TRBV10-3
J: TRBJ1-2
size: few
D: TRBD1

CDR3: CASSFAGYSNQPQHF
DNA: TGTGCCAGCAGCTTCGCAGGGTATAGCAATCAGCCCCAGCATTTT
V: TRBV7-2
J: TRBJ1-5
size: -
D: -

CDR3: CASSLSLRVPYEQYF
DNA: TGTGCCAGCAGTTTATCATTAAGAGTACCCTACGAGCAGTACTTC
V: TRBV12-3/TRBV12-4
J: TRBJ2-7
size: few
D: -

CDR3: CASSLEQFYGYTF
DNA: TGTGCCAGCAGCTTAGAACAGTTCTATGGCTACACCTTC
V: TRBV7-6
J: TRBJ1-2
size: many
D: -

CDR3: CASSLTGLGQVNYGYTF
DNA: TGTGCCAGCAGTTTAACGGGCCTGGGGCAGGTGAACTATGGCTACACCTTC
V: TRBV12-3/TRBV12-4
J: TRBJ1-2
size: few
D: -

CDR3: CSLQGDFQETQYF
DNA: TGCAGTCTTCAAGGGGACTTCCAAGAGACCCAGTACTTC
V: TRBV20-1
J: TRBJ2-5
size: -
D: -

CDR3: CASSEARGGELFF
DNA: TGTGCCAGCAGTGAAGCGCGTGGCGGGGAGCTGTTTTTT
V: TRBV6-1
J: TRBJ2-2
size: few
D: -

CDR3: CASSQVITGNRYEQFF
DNA: TGCGCCAGCAGCCAAGTAATAACAGGGAATAGGTATGAGCAGTTCTTC
V: TRBV4-1
J: TRBJ2-1
size: -
D: -

CDR3: CASSYWTGGVGNQPQHF
DNA: TGTGCCAGCAGTTACTGGACAGGGGGAGTAGGCAATCAGCCCCAGCATTTT
V: TRBV6-6
J: TRBJ1-5
size: few
D: TRBD1

CDR3: CASSLALFDGYTF
DNA: TGTGCCAGCAGCTTAGCTCTCTTCGATGGCTACACCTTC
V: TRBV7-6
J: TRBJ1-2
size: few
D: -

CDR3: CASSLSAGNTEAFF
DNA: TGTGCCAGCAGTTTATCCGCGGGGAACACTGAAGCTTTCTTT
V: TRBV27
J: TRBJ1-1
size: -
D: -

CDR3: CASSPSGTGSYEQYF
DNA: TGTGCCAGCAGCCCTTCCGGGACGGGAAGCTACGAGCAGTACTTC
V: TRBV27
J: TRBJ2-7
size: few
D: -

CDR3: CASSGLRGPIEQYF
DNA: TGTGCCAGCAGTGGGCTAAGGGGGCCTATCGAGCAGTACTTC
V: TRBV5-6
J: TRBJ2-7
size: -
D: TRBD1

CDR3: CASRRTYEQYF
DNA: TGTGCCAGCCGACGGACCTACGAGCAGTACTTC
V: TRBV2
J: TRBJ2-7
size: -
D: -

CDR3: CASSEGADHHEQYF
DNA: TGTGCCAGCAGTGAGGGGGCCGATCACCACGAGCAGTACTTC
V: TRBV6-1
J: TRBJ2-7
size: -
D: -

CDR3: CASRQGYSTGELFF
DNA: TGCGCCAGCAGACAGGGATACTCCACCGGGGAGCTGTTTTTT
V: TRBV4-1
J: TRBJ2-2
size: few
D: -

CDR3: CASSSSREYTGELFF
DNA: TGTGCCAGTAGTTCCAGCCGGGAGTACACCGGGGAGCTGTTTTTT
V: TRBV19
J: TRBJ2-2
size: once
D: -